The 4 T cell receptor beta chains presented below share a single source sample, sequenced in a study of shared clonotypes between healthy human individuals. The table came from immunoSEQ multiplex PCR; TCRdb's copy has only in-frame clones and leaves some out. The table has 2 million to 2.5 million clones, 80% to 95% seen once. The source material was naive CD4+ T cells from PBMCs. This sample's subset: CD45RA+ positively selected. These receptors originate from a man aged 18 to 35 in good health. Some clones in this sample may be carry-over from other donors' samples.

This CDR3 is CASLDGHNQPQHF. The CDR3 nucleotides read TGTGCCAGTCTGGACGGACACAATCAGCCCCAGCATTTT. The rearrangement joins TRBV2 to TRBJ1-5; perhaps TRBD1 as D (5 bases). V was cut by 9 bases and J by 3 bases, with 12 bases left in between. The V gene's germline CDR1 is SNHLY and CDR2 FYNNEI. This CDR3 has 13 residues.

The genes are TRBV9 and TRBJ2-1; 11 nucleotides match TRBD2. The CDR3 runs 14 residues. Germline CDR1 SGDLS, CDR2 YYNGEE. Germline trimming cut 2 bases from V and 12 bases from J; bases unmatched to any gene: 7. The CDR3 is CASSVGLAVGGQFF. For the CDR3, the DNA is TGTGCCAGCAGCGTGGGACTAGCGGTAGGGGGGCAGTTCTTC.

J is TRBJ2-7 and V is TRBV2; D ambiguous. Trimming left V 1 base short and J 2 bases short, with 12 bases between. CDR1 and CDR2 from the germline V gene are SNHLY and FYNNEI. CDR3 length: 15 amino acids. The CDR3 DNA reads TGTGCCAGCAGTGAAGGTGTAACGACCACCTACGAGCAGTACTTC. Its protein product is CASSEGVTTTYEQYF.

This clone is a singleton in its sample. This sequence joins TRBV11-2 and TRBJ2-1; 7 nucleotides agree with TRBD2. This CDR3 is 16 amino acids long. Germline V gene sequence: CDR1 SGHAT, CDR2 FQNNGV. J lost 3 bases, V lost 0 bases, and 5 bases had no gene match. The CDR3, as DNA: TGTGCCAGCAGCTTAGAAGTGAGGGAGGGCTACAATGAGCAGTTCTTC. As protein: CASSLEVREGYNEQFF.